This TCR beta chain was observed in a study of T cells in Graves' hyperthyroidism and ophthalmopathy. TCR beta CDR3 region amplification was performed from RNA transcripts. A set of HTBI primers served as the primers for a first-round RT-PCR of the TCR CDR3. Via MiXCR, TCRdb re-called the multiplex PCR reads, giving one row per CDR3 protein. The table has a few hundred thousand distinct CDR3 sequences, about a sixth seen once. This clonotype was observed at least ten times. The antigen is unknown. Germline CDR1 MDHEN, CDR2 SYDVKM. The ends lost 6 bases at V and 0 bases at J; junction bases unmatched: 15. The CDR3 loop spans 19 amino acids. Whole-study results and caveats: Before onset, by a median of around six months, the model predicted ophthalmopathy. Among clonotypes expanded in thyroid above 0.001, most were also found in blood.

Material for sequencing was blood. The chain uses TRBV28 and TRBJ1-5; 9 bases agree with TRBD1. The receptor was derived from a woman in her twenties or thirties with Graves' hyperthyroidism. This chain's CDR3 is CASSSDSVDRGYSNQPQHF. In nucleotides, the CDR3 is TGTGCCAGCAGCTCTGATTCGGTAGACAGGGGGTATAGCAATCAGCCCCAGCATTTT.